This TCR beta chain was obtained from a study of T cell clonotyping in hematopoietic cell transplantation. Study-wide results and caveats: At the given depth, recipient repertoires were over 97% de novo clonotypes.

Germline CDR1 SGHVS, CDR2 FNYEAQ. V was pared by 7 bases and J by 6 bases, with 6 bases of the junction left unmatched. The CDR3 contains 15 residues. Comments on this clone: Antigen unknown.

Libraries were prepared by immunoSEQ multiplex PCR; TCRdb keeps only in-frame clonotypes and omits some of them. The top ten clones hold roughly 27% of a sample with 4,600 or so clones, approximately 80% of them seen once. This chain uses TRBV7-6 with TRBJ2-2, with 12 bases aligning to TRBD1. Sample: peripheral blood mononuclear cells, taken 100 days after allogeneic stem cell transplant. This receptor was identified in a female patient aged 45-65 years who had an allogeneic stem cell transplant from an unrelated donor, so the T cells may come from the graft donor. Some clones in this sample may be carry-over from other donors' samples. CDR3 protein: CASTQGQGAAGELFF. CDR3 in DNA: TGTGCCAGCACCCAGGGACAGGGGGCTGCCGGGGAGCTGTTTTTT.